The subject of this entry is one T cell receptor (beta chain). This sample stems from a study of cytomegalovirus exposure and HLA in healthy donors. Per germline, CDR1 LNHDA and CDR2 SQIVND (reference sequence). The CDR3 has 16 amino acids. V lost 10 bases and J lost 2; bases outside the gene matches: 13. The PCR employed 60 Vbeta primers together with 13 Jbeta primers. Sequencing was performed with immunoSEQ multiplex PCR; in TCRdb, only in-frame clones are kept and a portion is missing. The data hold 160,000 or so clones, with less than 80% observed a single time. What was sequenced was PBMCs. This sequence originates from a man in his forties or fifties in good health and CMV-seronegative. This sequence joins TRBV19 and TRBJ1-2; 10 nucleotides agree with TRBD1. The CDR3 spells CATKRGTGDVNYGYTF. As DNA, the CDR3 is TGTGCCACCAAAAGGGGGACAGGGGACGTAAACTATGGCTACACCTTC. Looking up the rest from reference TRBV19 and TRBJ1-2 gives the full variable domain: DGGITQSPKYLFRKEGQNVTLSCEQNLNHDAMYWYRQDPGQGLRLIYYSQIVNDFQKGDIAEGYSVSREKKESFPLTVTSAQKNPTAFYLCATKRGTGDVNYGYTFGSGTRLTVV.